This T cell receptor beta chain was documented in a study of blood T cell repertoires in COVID-19. Measured with immunoSEQ multiplex PCR; TCRdb has only the in-frame clones, and not every one. The sample consists of a few hundred thousand clones, about 80% of them appearing once. The germline V gene has CDR1 MDHEN and CDR2 SYDVKM. The CDR3 consists of 13 residues. Trimming removed 2 bases at V and 3 bases at J, with 8 bases between. A word on this clone: Other DNA variants within this sample encode the same CDR3.

The TCR sequence derives from a man aged 25-45 years with acute COVID-19. The specimen sequenced was PBMCs or T cells enriched from blood (not recorded which). The chain is built from TRBV28 and TRBJ2-7; TRBD2 is a possible D gene (6 bases). CDR3: CASSLTGSYEQYV. The CDR3 DNA is TGTGCCAGCAGTTTAACCGGGAGCTACGAGCAGTACGTC.